The 4 T cell receptor beta chains reported below all come from one sample, sequenced in a study of beta chain features in type 1 diabetes. These receptors lack a known antigen. Study conclusions and caveats: Moderate but significant shortening of TCRB CDR3s was recorded in all four CD4+ subsets from Type 1 diabetes patients.

Every isolated RNA sample was fully reverse transcribed, so sequencing captured expressed TCRB transcripts. Method: immunoSEQ multiplex PCR; TCRdb's copy keeps in-frame clones and lacks some. The table shows about 160,000 clones, with 9% occurring only once. Material: central memory CD4+ T cells from blood. These TCRs come from a woman aged 25 to 45 with type 1 diabetes.

The chain has TRBV28 and TRBJ2-1, with 7 bases that match TRBD2. Germline V gene lookup returns CDR1 MDHEN and CDR2 SYDVKM. Trimming cost V 6 bases and J 0 bases; bases outside gene matches: 5. The length of the CDR3 is 15 residues. The CDR3 region has the DNA TGTGCCAGCAGCACCGGGACTAACTCCTACAATGAGCAGTTCTTC. Encoded protein: CASSTGTNSYNEQFF.

The chain employs TRBV9 and TRBJ2-1; 9 bases are a match to TRBD1. This CDR3 spans 15 amino acids. V shed 3 bases, J shed 7 bases, and the junction held 8 bases outside the gene matches. CDR1 is SGDLS and CDR2 is YYNGEE in the germline V gene. The CDR3 loop is CASSGGTGFGNEQFF. As DNA, the CDR3 is TGTGCCAGCAGCGGGGGGACAGGGTTCGGGAATGAGCAGTTCTTC.

This chain uses TRBV5-1 with TRBJ1-1; 7 bases fit TRBD1. The junction had 8 bases not matched to a gene; V was cut back by 1 base and J by 5 bases. The CDR3 is 15 residues long. Germline CDR1 and CDR2: SGHRS and YFSETQ. The CDR3 DNA is TGCGCCAGCAGCTTGCCGACAGGGATGAGAACTGAAGCTTTCTTT. Its protein is CASSLPTGMRTEAFF.

This clone has only a few counts. This rearrangement joins TRBV6-5 to TRBJ1-1; TRBD1 matches 7 bases. With 7 bases clipped from V and 3 bases from J, the junction kept 2 bases outside the gene matches. The germline CDR1 and CDR2 sequences are MNHEY and SVGAGI. There are 12 residues in the CDR3. In nucleotides, the CDR3 is TGTGCCAGCACGACAGGGTACACTGAAGCTTTCTTT. Translation: CASTTGYTEAFF.